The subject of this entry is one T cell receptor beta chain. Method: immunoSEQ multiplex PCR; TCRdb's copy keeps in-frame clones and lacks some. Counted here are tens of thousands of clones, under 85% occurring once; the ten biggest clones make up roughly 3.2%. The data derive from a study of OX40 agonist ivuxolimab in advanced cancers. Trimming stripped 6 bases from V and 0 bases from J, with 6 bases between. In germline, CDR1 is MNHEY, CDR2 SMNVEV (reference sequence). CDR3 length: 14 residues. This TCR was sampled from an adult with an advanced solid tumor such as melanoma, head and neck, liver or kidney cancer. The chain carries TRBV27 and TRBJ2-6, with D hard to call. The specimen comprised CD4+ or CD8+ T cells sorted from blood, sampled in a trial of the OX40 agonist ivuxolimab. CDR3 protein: CASRSSSGANVLTF. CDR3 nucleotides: TGTGCCAGCAGATCTAGCTCTGGGGCCAACGTCCTGACTTTC.